Following are 6 T cell receptor beta chains from one sample sequenced in a study of control samples from healthy donors and cancer patients. Libraries were prepared by immunoSEQ multiplex PCR; TCRdb keeps only in-frame clonotypes and omits some of them. The repertoire consists of 78,000 or so clones, with more than 75% occurring once and the leading ten covering approximately 3.6%. The sequencing sample was made of blood. Receptors were obtained from a woman between 50 and 59 years old in good health.

V is TRBV6-2 or TRBV6-3 and J is TRBJ2-6, with D perhaps matching TRBD1 (6 bases). Germline CDR1 and CDR2: MNHEY and SVGEGT. V was cut by 5 bases and J by 0 bases, with 26 bases left in between. The length of the CDR3 is 21 residues. The CDR3 is CASSPRGLGFFRTSGANVLTF. CDR3 bases: TGTGCCAGCAGTCCCAGGGGTTTGGGTTTCTTCCGGACCTCTGGGGCCAACGTCCTGACTTTC.

The chain joins TRBV27 to TRBJ2-6; D remains unclear. In germline, CDR1 is MNHEY, CDR2 SMNVEV (reference sequence). V lost 4 bases, J lost 0 bases, and 13 bases lay in between. The CDR3 has 17 amino acids. CDR3 in amino acids: CASSSLRRISGANVLTF. DNA for the CDR3: TGTGCCAGCAGTTCTCTAAGACGGATCTCTGGGGCCAACGTCCTGACTTTC. The full variable domain, its missing parts supplied by reference TRBV27 and TRBJ2-6, is EAQVTQNPRYLITVTGKKLTVTCSQNMNHEYMSWYRQDPGLGLRQIYYSMNVEVTDKGDVPEGYKVSRKEKRNFPLILESPSPNQTSLYFCASSSLRRISGANVLTFGAGSRLTVL.

The chain employs TRBV19 and TRBJ2-5; 8 nucleotides align to TRBD2. The CDR3 totals 18 residues. V was clipped by 6 bases and J by 1 base; unmatched bases: 16. The germline CDR1 and CDR2 sequences are LNHDA and SQIVND (reference sequence). The CDR3 DNA reads as TGTGCCAGTAGCCCGGGCCTCGGGAGGGCCAACTTCCAAGAGACCCAGTACTTC. This translates into CASSPGLGRANFQETQYF.

The CDR3: CAWSVMVSGQPQHF. The CDR3 nucleotides are TGTGCCTGGAGTGTAATGGTGTCTGGACAGCCCCAGCATTTT. The chain carries TRBV30 and TRBJ1-5; no firm D call. V lost 0 bases, J lost 7 bases, and 13 bases lay in between. The CDR3 is 14 residues long. Germline-derived CDR1 and CDR2 are GTSNPN and SVGIG (reference sequence).

The rearrangement uses TRBV24-1 and TRBJ1-5, with D unresolved. This CDR3 region has 14 residues. The germline CDR1 and CDR2 sequences are KGHDR and SFDVKD. Trimming removed 5 bases from V and 1 base from J, with 8 bases in between. The CDR3 sequence is CATSGIWSNQPQHF. The CDR3 DNA follows: TGTGCCACCAGTGGGATATGGAGCAATCAGCCCCAGCATTTT.

This CDR3 is CASSREAALASETQYF. CDR3 DNA: TGCGCCAGCAGCCGAGAGGCGGCTCTAGCGTCAGAGACCCAGTACTTC. The V call is TRBV4-1, the J call TRBJ2-5, with TRBD2 as a possible D gene (6 bases). Germline CDR1 reads MGHRA; CDR2 reads YSYEKL. This CDR3 is 16 amino acids long. Trimming cost V 4 bases and J 4 bases, with 19 bases left between them.